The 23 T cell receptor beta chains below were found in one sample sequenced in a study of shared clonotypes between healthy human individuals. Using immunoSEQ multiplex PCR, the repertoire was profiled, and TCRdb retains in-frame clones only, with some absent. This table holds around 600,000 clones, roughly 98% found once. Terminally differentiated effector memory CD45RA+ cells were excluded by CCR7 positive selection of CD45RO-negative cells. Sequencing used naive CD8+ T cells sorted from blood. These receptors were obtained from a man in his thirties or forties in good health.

CDR3: CASSITGKVYEQYF. The CDR3, as DNA: TGTGCCAGCAGCATTACAGGGAAGGTCTACGAGCAGTACTTC. V is TRBV7-9 and J is TRBJ2-7, with D perhaps TRBD1 (6 bases). Trimming left V 5 bases short and J 3 bases short, with 14 bases between. The CDR3 consists of 14 residues. The germline CDR1 and CDR2 sequences are SEHNR and FQNEAQ (reference sequence).

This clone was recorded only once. CDR3 region: CASSPRGYLYNEQFF. CDR3 in DNA: TGTGCCAGCAGTCCCCGGGGATACCTCTACAATGAGCAGTTCTTC. The chain is built from TRBV27 and TRBJ2-1; perhaps TRBD2 as D (5 bases). This CDR3 has 15 residues. Trimming removed 5 bases from V and 3 bases from J, with 14 bases in between. Germline V gene lookup returns CDR1 MNHEY and CDR2 SMNVEV (reference sequence).

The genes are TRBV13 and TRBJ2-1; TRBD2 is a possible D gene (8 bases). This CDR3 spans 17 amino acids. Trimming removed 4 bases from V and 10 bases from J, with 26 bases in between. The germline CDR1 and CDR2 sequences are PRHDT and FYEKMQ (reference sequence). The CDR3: CASSSLGGGAGEREQFF. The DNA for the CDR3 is TGTGCCAGCAGCTCCTTAGGGGGCGGAGCGGGAGAACGGGAGCAGTTCTTC.

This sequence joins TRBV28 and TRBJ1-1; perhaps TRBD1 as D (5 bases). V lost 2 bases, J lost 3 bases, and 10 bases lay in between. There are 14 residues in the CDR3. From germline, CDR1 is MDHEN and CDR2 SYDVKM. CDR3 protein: CASSLVVGDTEAFF. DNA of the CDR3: TGTGCCAGCAGTTTAGTGGTGGGGGACACTGAAGCTTTCTTT. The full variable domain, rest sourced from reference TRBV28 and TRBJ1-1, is DVKVTQSSRYLVKRTGEKVFLECVQDMDHENMFWYRQDPGLGLRLIYFSYDVKMKEKGDIPEGYSVSREKKERFSLILESASTNQTSMYLCASSLVVGDTEAFFGQGTRLTVV.

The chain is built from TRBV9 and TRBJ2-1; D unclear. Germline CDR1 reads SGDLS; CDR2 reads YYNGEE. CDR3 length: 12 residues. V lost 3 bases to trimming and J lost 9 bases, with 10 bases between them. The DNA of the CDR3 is TGTGCCAGCAGCGCAAGTCCGGGTGAGCAGTTCTTC. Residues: CASSASPGEQFF.

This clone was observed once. The CDR3 reads CASSGLAGYEQYF. The CDR3 DNA reads as TGTGCCAGCAGCGGTCTAGCGGGCTACGAGCAGTACTTC. The rearrangement joins TRBV9 to TRBJ2-7; TRBD2 agrees at 8 bases. CDR1 SGDLS and CDR2 YYNGEE come from the germline V gene. The CDR3 runs 13 residues. V was clipped by 3 bases and J by 3 bases; unmatched bases: 2.

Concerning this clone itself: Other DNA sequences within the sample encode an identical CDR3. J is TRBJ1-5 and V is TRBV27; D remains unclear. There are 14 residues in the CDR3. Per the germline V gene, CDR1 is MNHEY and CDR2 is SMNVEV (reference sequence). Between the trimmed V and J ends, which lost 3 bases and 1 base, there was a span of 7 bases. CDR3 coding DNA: TGTGCCAGCAGTTTGGCGGGGAGCAATCAGCCCCAGCATTTT. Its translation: CASSLAGSNQPQHF.

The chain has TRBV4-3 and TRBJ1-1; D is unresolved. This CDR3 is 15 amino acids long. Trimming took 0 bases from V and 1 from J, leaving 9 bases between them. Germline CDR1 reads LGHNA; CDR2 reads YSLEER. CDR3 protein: CASSQDAMGNTEAFF. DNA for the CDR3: TGCGCCAGCAGCCAAGATGCGATGGGGAACACTGAAGCTTTCTTT.

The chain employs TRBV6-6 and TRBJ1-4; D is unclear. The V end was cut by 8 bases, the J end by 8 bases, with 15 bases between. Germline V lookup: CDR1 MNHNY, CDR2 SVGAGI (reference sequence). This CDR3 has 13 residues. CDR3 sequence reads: CASGVSEGEKLFF. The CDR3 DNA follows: TGTGCCAGCGGGGTCTCCGAGGGAGAAAAACTGTTTTTT.

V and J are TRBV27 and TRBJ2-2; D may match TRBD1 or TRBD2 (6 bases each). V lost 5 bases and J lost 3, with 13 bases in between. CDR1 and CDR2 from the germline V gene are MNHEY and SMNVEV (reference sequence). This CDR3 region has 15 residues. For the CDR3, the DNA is TGTGCCAGCAGTCCCGTGGGGGGCTACACCGGGGAGCTGTTTTTT. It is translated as CASSPVGGYTGELFF.

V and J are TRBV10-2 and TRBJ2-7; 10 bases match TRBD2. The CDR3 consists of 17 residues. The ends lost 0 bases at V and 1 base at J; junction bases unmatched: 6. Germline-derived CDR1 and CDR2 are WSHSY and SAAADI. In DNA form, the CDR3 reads TGCGCCAGCAGTGAGTCGCCTAGCGGGAGATTATCCTACGAGCAGTACTTC. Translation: CASSESPSGRLSYEQYF.

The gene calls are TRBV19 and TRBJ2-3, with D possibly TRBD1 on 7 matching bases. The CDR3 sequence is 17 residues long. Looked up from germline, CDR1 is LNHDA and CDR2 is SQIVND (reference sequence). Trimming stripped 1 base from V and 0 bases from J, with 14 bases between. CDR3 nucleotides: TGTGCCAGTAGTATAGGAGGGGGCGGAGGGAGCACAGATACGCAGTATTTT. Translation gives CASSIGGGGGSTDTQYF.

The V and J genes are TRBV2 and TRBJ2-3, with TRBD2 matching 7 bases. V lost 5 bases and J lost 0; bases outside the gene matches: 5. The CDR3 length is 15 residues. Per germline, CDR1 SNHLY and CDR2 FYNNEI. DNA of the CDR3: TGTGCCAGCAGTAAGCTAGCGGATAGCACAGATACGCAGTATTTT. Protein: CASSKLADSTDTQYF.

CDR3 loop: CAWVGITGELFF. The CDR3 region has the DNA TGTGCCTGGGTCGGAATCACCGGGGAGCTGTTTTTT. This sequence joins TRBV30 and TRBJ2-2; no firm D call. V shed 5 bases and J shed 4 bases, with 8 bases lying between them. Germline assignment: CDR1 GTSNPN and CDR2 SVGIG (reference sequence). This CDR3 contains 12 residues.

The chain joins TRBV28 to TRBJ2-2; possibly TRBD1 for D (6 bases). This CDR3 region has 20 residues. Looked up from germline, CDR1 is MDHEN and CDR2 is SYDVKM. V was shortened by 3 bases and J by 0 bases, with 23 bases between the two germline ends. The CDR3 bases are TGTGCCAGCAGTTTGACGACTTGGGACACTATGATGGCGAACACCGGGGAGCTGTTTTTT. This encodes CASSLTTWDTMMANTGELFF.

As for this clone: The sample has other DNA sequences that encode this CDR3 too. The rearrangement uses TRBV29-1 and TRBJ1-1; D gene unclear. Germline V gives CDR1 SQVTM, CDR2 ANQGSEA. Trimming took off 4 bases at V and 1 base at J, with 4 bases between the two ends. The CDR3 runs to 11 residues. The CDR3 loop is CSVGENTEAFF. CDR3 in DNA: TGCAGCGTTGGAGAGAACACTGAAGCTTTCTTT.

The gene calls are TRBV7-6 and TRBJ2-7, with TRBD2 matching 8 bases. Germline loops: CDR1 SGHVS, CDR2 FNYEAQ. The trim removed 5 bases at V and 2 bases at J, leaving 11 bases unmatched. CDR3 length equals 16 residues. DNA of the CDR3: TGTGCCAGCAGCGCCGGGGGGGCGGCGCCTACCTACGAGCAGTACTTC. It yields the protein CASSAGGAAPTYEQYF.

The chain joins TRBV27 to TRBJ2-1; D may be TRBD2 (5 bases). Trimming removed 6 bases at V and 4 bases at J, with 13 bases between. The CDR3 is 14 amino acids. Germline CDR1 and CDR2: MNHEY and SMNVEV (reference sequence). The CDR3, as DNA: TGTGCCAGCAGAGCTAGCCGAGGGTACAATGAGCAGTTCTTC. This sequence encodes CASRASRGYNEQFF.

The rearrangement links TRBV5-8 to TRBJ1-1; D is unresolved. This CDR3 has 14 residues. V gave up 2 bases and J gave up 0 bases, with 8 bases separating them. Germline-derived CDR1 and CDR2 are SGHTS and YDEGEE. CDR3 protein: CASSFWVLNTEAFF. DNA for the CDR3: TGTGCCAGCAGCTTTTGGGTATTGAACACTGAAGCTTTCTTT.

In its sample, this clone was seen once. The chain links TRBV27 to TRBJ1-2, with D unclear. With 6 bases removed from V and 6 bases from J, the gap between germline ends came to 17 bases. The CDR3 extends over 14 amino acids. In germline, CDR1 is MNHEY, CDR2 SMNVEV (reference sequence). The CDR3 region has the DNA TGTGCCAGCAGCAAGTCGACTCCTAAGGATGGCTACACCTTC. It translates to CASSKSTPKDGYTF.

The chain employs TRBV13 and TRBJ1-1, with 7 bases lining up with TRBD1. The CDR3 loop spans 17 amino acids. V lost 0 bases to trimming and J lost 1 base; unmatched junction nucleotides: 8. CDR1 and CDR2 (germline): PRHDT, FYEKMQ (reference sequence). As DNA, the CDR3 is TGTGCCAGCAGCTTAGGCGCCCGGGGACAGAGGAACACTGAAGCTTTCTTT. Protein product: CASSLGARGQRNTEAFF.

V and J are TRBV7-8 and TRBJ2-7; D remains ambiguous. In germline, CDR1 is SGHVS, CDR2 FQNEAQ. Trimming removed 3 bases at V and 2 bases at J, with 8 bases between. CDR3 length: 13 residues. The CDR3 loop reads CASSFSGTYEQYF. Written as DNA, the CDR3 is TGTGCCAGCAGCTTTTCGGGTACCTACGAGCAGTACTTC.

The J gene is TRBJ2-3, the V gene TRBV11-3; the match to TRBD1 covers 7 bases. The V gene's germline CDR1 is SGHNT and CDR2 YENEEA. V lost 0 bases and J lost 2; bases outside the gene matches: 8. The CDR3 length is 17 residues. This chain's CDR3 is CASSLDATGLATDTQYF. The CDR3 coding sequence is TGTGCCAGCAGCTTAGATGCGACAGGGTTGGCCACAGATACGCAGTATTTT.